This entry concerns a single TCR beta chain. Its antigen is not known. PCR was performed using 60 Vbeta and 13 Jbeta primers. The repertoire was sequenced with immunoSEQ multiplex PCR; TCRdb's copy has only in-frame clones and lacks some. The table shows 170,000 or so clones, with around 80% occurring only once. These data originate in a study of cytomegalovirus exposure and HLA in healthy donors. In the study overall: An analysis done earlier identified about 100 million unique TCR beta sequences from approximately 170 million T cells.

V shed 5 bases and J 6 bases; nucleotides not matched to a gene: 10. Per germline, CDR1 LGHNT and CDR2 FRNRAP. The CDR3 is made up of 16 amino acids. Study-wide points: Reports indicated that the classifier achieved high specificity and sensitivity in diagnosing cytomegalovirus status. A few CMV-associated chains proved CMV antigen-specific in vitro.

Sequencing was done on a sample of PBMCs. This TCR was recovered from a woman in her forties or fifties in good health and CMV-seropositive. The gene calls are TRBV12-5 and TRBJ1-5, with 10 bases that match TRBD1. DNA of the CDR3: TGTGCTAGTGGTGCTCCCGGGACAGGGGACATTCAGCCCCAGCATTTT. This encodes CASGAPGTGDIQPQHF.